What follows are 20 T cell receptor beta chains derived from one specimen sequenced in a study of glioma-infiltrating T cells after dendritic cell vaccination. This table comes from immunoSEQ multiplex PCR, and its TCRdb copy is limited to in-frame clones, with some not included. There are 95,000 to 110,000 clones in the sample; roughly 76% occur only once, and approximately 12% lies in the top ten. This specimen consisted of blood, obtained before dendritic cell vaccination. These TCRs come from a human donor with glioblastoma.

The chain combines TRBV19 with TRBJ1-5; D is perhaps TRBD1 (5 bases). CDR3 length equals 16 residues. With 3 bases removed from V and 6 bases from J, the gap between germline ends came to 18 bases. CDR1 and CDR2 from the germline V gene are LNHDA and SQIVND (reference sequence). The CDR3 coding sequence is TGTGCCAGTAGTATCTATCCAGGGAATGATGGTCAGCCCCAGCATTTT. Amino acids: CASSIYPGNDGQPQHF.

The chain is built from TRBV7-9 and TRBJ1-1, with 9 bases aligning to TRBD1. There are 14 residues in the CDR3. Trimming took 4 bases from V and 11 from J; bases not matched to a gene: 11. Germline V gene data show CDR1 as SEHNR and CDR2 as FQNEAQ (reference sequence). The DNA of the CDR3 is TGTGCCAGCAGCTACACAGGGGGCGAGGTACAGGCTTTCTTT. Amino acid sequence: CASSYTGGEVQAFF. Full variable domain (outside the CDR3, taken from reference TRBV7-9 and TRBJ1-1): DTGVSQNPRHKITKRGQNVTFRCDPISEHNRLYWYRQTLGQGPEFLTYFQNEAQLEKSRLLSDRFSAERPKGSFSTLEIQRTEQGDSAMYLCASSYTGGEVQAFFGQGTRLTVV.

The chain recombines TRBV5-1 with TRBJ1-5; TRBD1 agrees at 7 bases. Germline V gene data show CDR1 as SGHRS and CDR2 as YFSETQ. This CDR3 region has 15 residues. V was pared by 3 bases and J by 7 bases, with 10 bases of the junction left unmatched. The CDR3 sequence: CASSSVPGQRQPQHF. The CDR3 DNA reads TGCGCCAGCAGCTCAGTCCCGGGACAGAGGCAGCCCCAGCATTTT. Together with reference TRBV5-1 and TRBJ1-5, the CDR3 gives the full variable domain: KAGVTQTPRYLIKTRGQQVTLSCSPISGHRSVSWYQQTPGQGLQFLFEYFSETQRNKGNFPGRFSGRQFSNSRSEMNVSTLELGDSALYLCASSSVPGQRQPQHFGDGTRLSIL.

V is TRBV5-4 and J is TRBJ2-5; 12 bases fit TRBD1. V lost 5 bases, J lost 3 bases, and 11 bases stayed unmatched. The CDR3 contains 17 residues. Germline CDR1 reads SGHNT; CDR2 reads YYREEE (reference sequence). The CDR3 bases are TGTGCCAGCAGTTTAGGGGACAGGGGGCGCCGAGAAGAGACCCAGTACTTC. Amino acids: CASSLGDRGRREETQYF.

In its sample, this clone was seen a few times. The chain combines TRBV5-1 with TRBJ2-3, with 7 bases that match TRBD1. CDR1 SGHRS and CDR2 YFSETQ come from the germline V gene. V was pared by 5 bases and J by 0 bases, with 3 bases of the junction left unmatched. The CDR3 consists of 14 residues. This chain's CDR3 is CASSRDSSTDTQYF. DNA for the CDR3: TGCGCCAGCAGTCGGGACAGTAGCACAGATACGCAGTATTTT.

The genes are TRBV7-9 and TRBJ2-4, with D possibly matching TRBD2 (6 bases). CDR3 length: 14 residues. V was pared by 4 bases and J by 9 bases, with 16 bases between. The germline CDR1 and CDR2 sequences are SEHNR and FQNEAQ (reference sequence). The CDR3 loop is CASSSASEGGIQYF. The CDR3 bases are TGTGCCAGCAGCTCGGCTAGCGAGGGAGGCATTCAGTACTTC.

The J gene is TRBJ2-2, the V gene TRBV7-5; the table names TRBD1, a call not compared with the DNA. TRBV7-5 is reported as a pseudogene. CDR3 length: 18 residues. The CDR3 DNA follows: TGTGTCAGAAGCGAACCGTACTTATGGGACAGCCTCACCGGGGAGCTGTTTTTT. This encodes CVRSEPYLWDSLTGELFF.

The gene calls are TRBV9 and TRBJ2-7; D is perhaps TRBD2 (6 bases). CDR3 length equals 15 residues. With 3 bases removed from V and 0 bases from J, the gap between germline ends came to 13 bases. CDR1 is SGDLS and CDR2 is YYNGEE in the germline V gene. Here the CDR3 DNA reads TGTGCCAGCAGCGAGGGTACTAGCCTCTCCTACGAGCAGTACTTC. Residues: CASSEGTSLSYEQYF.

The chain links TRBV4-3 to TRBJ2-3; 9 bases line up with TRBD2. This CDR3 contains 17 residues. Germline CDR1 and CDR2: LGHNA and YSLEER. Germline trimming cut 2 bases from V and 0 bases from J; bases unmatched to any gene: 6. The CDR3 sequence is CASSQYIAGASTDTQYF. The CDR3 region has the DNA TGCGCCAGCAGCCAATACATAGCGGGGGCTAGCACAGATACGCAGTATTTT.

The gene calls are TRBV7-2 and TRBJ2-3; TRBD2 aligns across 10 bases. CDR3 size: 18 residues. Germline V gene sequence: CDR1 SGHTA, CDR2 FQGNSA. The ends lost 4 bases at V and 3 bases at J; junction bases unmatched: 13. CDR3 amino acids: CASSSPLGSGGMTDTQYF. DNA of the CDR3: TGTGCCAGCAGCTCCCCCTTAGGTAGCGGGGGGATGACAGATACGCAGTATTTT.

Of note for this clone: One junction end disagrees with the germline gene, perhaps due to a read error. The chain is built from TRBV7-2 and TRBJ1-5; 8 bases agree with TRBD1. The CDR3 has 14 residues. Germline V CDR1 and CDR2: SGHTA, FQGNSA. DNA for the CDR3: TGTGCCAGCAGTATGGACAGGGAAAATCGGCCCCAGCATTTT. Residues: CASSMDRENRPQHF.

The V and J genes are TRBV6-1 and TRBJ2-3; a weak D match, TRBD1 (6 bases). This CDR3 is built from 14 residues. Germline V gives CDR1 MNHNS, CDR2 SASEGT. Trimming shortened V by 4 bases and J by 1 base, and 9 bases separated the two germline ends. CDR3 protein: CASSVGGGTDTQYF. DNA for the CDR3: TGTGCCAGCAGTGTTGGGGGCGGCACAGATACGCAGTATTTT.

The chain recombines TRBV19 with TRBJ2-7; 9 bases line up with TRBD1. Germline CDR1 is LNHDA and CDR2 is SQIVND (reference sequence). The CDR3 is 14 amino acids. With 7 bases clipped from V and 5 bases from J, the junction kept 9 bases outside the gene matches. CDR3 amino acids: CASTPGTGMNEQYF. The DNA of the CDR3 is TGTGCCAGTACCCCCGGGACAGGGATGAACGAGCAGTACTTC.

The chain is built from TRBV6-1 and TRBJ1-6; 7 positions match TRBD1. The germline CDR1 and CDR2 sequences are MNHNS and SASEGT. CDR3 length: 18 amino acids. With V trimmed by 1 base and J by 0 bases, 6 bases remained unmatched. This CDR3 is CASSEGRAGGSYNSPLHF. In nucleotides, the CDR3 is TGTGCCAGCAGTGAAGGGAGGGCAGGGGGCTCCTATAATTCACCCCTCCACTTT.

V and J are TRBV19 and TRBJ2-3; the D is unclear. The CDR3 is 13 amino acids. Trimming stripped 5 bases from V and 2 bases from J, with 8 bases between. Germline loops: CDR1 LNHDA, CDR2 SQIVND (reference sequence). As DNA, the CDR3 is TGTGCCAGTAGTGTCAGCGACACAGATACGCAGTATTTT. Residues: CASSVSDTDTQYF. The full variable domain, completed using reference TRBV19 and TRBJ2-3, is DGGITQSPKYLFRKEGQNVTLSCEQNLNHDAMYWYRQDPGQGLRLIYYSQIVNDFQKGDIAEGYSVSREKKESFPLTVTSAQKNPTAFYLCASSVSDTDTQYFGPGTRLTVL.

CDR3 sequence reads: CASSGTGPTEQYF. The CDR3 coding sequence is TGCGCCAGCTCCGGGACAGGGCCGACCGAGCAGTACTTC. This chain links TRBV10-1 with TRBJ2-7; the match to TRBD1 covers 9 bases. Germline CDR1 reads WNHNN; CDR2 reads SYGVQD (reference sequence). This CDR3 is built from 13 residues. V lost 8 bases to trimming and J lost 6 bases; unmatched junction nucleotides: 8.

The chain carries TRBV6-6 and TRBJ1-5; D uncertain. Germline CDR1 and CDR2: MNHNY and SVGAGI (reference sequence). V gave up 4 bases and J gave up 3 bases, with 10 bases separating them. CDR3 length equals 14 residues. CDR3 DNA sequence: TGTGCCAGCAGTTTAGGCGGATTCAATCAGCCCCAGCATTTT. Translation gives CASSLGGFNQPQHF.

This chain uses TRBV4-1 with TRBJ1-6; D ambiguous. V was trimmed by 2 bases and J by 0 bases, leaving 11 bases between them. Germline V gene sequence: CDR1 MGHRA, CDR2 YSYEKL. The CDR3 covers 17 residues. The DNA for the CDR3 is TGCGCCAGCAGCCAAAGCCAGGTCAGCTCCTATAATTCACCCCTCCACTTT. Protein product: CASSQSQVSSYNSPLHF.

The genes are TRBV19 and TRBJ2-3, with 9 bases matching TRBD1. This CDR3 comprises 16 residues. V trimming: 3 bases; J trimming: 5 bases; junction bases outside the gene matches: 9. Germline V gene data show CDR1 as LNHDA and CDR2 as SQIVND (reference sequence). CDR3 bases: TGTGCCAGTAGTATTAGCTCGACAGGGGGTTTAGATACGCAGTATTTT. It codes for CASSISSTGGLDTQYF.

CDR3 DNA: TGTGCCAGCAGCTTAAACCAGGAAGTTGGCTCACCCCTCCACTTT. This codes for CASSLNQEVGSPLHF. The genes are TRBV7-2 and TRBJ1-6; D gene uncertain. V lost 2 bases and J lost 10, with 15 bases in between. Looked up from germline, CDR1 is SGHTA and CDR2 is FQGNSA. This CDR3 comprises 15 residues.